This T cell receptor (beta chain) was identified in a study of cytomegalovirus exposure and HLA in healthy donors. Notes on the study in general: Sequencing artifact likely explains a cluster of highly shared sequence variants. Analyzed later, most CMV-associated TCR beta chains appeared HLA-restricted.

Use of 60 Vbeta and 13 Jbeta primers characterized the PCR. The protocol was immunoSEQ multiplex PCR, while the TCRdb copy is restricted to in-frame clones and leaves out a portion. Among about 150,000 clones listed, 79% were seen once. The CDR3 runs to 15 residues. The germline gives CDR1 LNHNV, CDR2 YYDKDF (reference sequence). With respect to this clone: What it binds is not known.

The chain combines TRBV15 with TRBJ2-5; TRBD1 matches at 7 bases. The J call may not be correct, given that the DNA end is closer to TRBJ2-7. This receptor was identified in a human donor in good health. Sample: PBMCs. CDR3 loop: CATSRATGSTYEQYF. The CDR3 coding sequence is TGTGCCACCAGCAGAGCGACAGGGTCAACCTACGAGCAGTACTTC.